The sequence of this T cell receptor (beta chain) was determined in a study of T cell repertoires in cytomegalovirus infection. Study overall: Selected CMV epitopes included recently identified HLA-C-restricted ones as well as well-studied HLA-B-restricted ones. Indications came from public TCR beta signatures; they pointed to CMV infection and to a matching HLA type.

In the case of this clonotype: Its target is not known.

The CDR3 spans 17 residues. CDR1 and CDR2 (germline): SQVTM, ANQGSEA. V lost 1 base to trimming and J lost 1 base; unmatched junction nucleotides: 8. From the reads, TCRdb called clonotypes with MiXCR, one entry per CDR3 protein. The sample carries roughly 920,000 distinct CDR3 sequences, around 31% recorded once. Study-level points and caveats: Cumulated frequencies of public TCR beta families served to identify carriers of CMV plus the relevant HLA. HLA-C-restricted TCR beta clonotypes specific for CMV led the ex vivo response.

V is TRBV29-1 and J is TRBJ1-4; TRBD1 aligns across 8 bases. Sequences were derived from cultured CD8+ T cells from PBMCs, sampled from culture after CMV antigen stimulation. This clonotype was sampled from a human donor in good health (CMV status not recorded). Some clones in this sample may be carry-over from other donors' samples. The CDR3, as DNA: TGCAGCGTTGAAGTTGTCCCGGGACAGGAAACTAATGAAAAACTGTTTTTT. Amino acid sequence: CSVEVVPGQETNEKLFF.